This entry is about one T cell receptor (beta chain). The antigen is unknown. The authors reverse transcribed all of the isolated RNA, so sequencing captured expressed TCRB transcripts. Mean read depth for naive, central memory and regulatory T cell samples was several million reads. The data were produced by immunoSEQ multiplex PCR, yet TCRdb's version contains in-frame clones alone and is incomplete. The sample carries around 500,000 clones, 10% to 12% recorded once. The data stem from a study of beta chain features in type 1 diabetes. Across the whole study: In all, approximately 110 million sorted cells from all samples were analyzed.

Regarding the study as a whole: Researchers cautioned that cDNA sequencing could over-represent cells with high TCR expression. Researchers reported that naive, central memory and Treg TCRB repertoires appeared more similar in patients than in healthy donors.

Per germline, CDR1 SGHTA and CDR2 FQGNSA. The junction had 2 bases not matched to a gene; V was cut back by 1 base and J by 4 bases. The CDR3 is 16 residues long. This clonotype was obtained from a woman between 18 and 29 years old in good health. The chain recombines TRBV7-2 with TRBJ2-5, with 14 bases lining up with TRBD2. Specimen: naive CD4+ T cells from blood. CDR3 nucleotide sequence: TGTGCCAGCAGCTTAGGAGGGACTAGCGGGGGAGAGACCCAGTACTTC. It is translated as CASSLGGTSGGETQYF.